Listed below are T cell receptor beta chains from one sample, sequenced in a study of identical twins. Via MiXCR, TCRdb re-called the 5' RACE reads, giving one row per CDR3 protein. The sample holds about 660,000 distinct CDR3 sequences; about 9.4% are singletons and the top ten take 0.75% to 1%. The sample also formed part of further work on yellow fever vaccine responses in identical twins.

What was sequenced was PBMCs. Receptor source: a woman between 18 and 30 years old in good health. Both conserved end residues are part of each CDR3. Fields, in order: J gene, CDR3 length, clone size, V gene, D gene, CDR3 DNA, CDR3 protein. The D gene is left open where the match is weak. Clone size is stated in some rows and not others, as once, few, many or a class when expanded.

TRBJ2-3	16	-	TRBV5-6	TRBD2	TGTGCCAGCAGCTCCCGCGGGGGGCTCAGCACAGATACGCAGTATTTT	CASSSRGGLSTDTQYF
TRBJ2-3	16	few	TRBV5-6	-	TGTGCCAGCAGCTTGGTGGCAGGCCGGCTGGCAGATACGCAGTATTTT	CASSLVAGRLADTQYF
TRBJ2-7	15	-	TRBV6-5	TRBD2	TGTGCCAGCAGTTCCGGCGGCGGGAGTAGGTACGAGCAGTACTTC	CASSSGGGSRYEQYF
TRBJ2-7	13	many	TRBV28	-	TGTGCCAGCGACCCCGGGGATACCTACGAGCAGTACTTC	CASDPGDTYEQYF
TRBJ2-7	15	-	TRBV28	TRBD1	TGTGCCAGCAGTTTTCACAGGGGACAATCCTACGAGCAGTACTTC	CASSFHRGQSYEQYF
TRBJ2-3	16	-	TRBV28	TRBD2	TGTGCCAGCAGTTTACGACTAGCGGGGGACCCAGATACGCAGTATTTT	CASSLRLAGDPDTQYF
TRBJ2-7	13	few	TRBV24-1	-	TGTGCCACCAGTGATGCAGGAGGGTACGAGCAGTACTTC	CATSDAGGYEQYF
TRBJ2-1	14	few	TRBV5-6	TRBD2	TGTGCCAGCAGCCCGAGGGGACTAGTCTATGAGCAGTTCTTC	CASSPRGLVYEQFF
TRBJ2-2	17	few	TRBV3-1	TRBD1	TGTGCCAGCAGCTCCCTGGGACAGGGGGCGCTCACCGGGGAGCTGTTTTTT	CASSSLGQGALTGELFF
TRBJ1-2	12	few	TRBV14	-	TGTGCCAGCAGCCAAGTTTATTGGAATTCTACCTTC	CASSQVYWNSTF
TRBJ2-7	14	many	TRBV7-8	-	TGTGCCAGCAGCCAACGAGGAAGACCCTACGAGCAGTACTTC	CASSQRGRPYEQYF
TRBJ2-2	18	few	TRBV11-2	TRBD2	TGTGCCAGCAGCTTAGTCGGGGGACTAGCGGGGTCCGGCGGGGAGCTGTTTTTT	CASSLVGGLAGSGGELFF
TRBJ2-7	16	few	TRBV20-1	TRBD1	TGCAGTGCTAGAGATCCCATGACAGGGGTTCCCTACGAGCAGTACTTC	CSARDPMTGVPYEQYF
TRBJ2-7	15	-	TRBV6-1	TRBD2	TGTGCCAGCAGCGAAGGACTAGCGGTGGGTAGGGAGCAGTACTTC	CASSEGLAVGREQYF
TRBJ2-1	12	-	TRBV15	-	TGTGCCACCAGCACTGGCGTGGGTGAGCAGTTCTTC	CATSTGVGEQFF
TRBJ2-3	14	-	TRBV20-1	TRBD1	TGCAATCCCCCCCCGGGACAGGGACCAGATACGCAGTATTTT	CNPPPGQGPDTQYF
TRBJ2-5	13	-	TRBV4-3	-	TGCGCCAGCAGCCAAGATCGGCTAGAGACCCAGTACTTC	CASSQDRLETQYF
TRBJ2-7	16	few	TRBV5-4	TRBD2	TGTGCCAGCAGCTCCTTGCTAGCGGGGGGCCACTACGAGCAGTACTTC	CASSSLLAGGHYEQYF
TRBJ2-5	13	many	TRBV2	-	TGTGCCAGCCCAAGACAAGACCAAGAGACCCAGTACTTC	CASPRQDQETQYF
TRBJ2-1	13	-	TRBV10-1	-	TGCGCCAGCAGTGAGAGACTTTACAATGAGCAGTTCTTC	CASSERLYNEQFF
TRBJ2-7	14	many	TRBV28	-	TGTGCCAGCAGTGCTAGGGGGGGAGTTTACGAGCAGTACTTC	CASSARGGVYEQYF
TRBJ2-1	12	-	TRBV6-5	-	TGTGCCAGCAGTCCCGGGTCTAATGAGCAGTTCTTC	CASSPGSNEQFF